The clone carrying this TCR beta chain has only a few counts. CDR1 and CDR2 (germline): MDHEN, SYDVKM. This CDR3 is 13 amino acids long. V lost 9 bases to trimming and J lost 4 bases; unmatched junction nucleotides: 6. This entry is derived from a study of cytomegalovirus exposure and HLA in healthy donors. The PCR had 60 Vbeta and 13 Jbeta primers. Sequencing was performed with immunoSEQ multiplex PCR; in TCRdb, only in-frame clones are kept and a portion is missing. The table has 150,000 to 200,000 clones, roughly 87% seen once. The rearrangement joins TRBV28 to TRBJ2-5; 9 bases are shared with TRBD1. The clonotype comes from a man aged 50 or older in good health and CMV-seropositive. Material for sequencing was PBMCs. The CDR3 loop reads CASTRQGVETQYF. CDR3 bases: TGTGCCAGTACCAGACAGGGGGTAGAGACCCAGTACTTC.